Sequencing of this TCR beta chain was carried out in a study of T cells after yellow fever vaccination. CDR3 length equals 13 residues. Germline values: CDR1 SGHTA, CDR2 FQGTGA. Trimming stripped 5 bases from V and 4 bases from J, with 12 bases between. TCRdb fed the 5' RACE reads into MiXCR, producing one record per CDR3 protein. The sample records 340,000 or so distinct CDR3 sequences, 9.5% to 15% being singletons. The TCR originated in a man aged 18-30 years who received the YFV17D yellow fever vaccine. The input for sequencing was CD4+ T cells sorted from PBMCs, taken 15 days after the yellow fever booster vaccination. V is TRBV7-3 and J is TRBJ2-7; tentative D call: TRBD2 (5 bases). The chain's CDR3 is CASSPGNYYEQYF. The CDR3 DNA reads TGTGCCAGCAGCCCCGGGAATTATTACGAGCAGTACTTC.